The entry below describes one T cell receptor (beta chain). This clonotype has more than one count but fewer than ten. Its antigen remains unidentified. It has no much larger one-base neighbor in the sample; base qualities were not kept. The germline V gene (reference sequence) sets CDR1 to SGHNT and CDR2 to YYREEE. V trim: 1 base; J trim: 6 bases; unmatched bases: 8. Including the terminal cysteine and phenylalanine, the CDR3 comprises 15 residues. The retained sequence is limited to the CDR3, 45 bases, with the frame set at the first base. Interpreted using the paper, the time point label stands for: sample taken at primary tumor resection. TCR sequencing used whole RNA extracted from tumor and nontumor lung tissue, or from cryopreserved PBMC samples, without cell sorting. Donors were approximately 72 patients with early-stage, untreated non-small cell lung cancer from the lung TRACERx cohort. Patients were selected for TCR sequencing only if sufficient RNA was available from at least two tumor regions.

This sample is part of a study of spatial heterogeneity in lung cancer (dated by TCRdb to about 2019). Looking at the study overall: More beta-chain than alpha-chain transcripts were consistently detected, likely reflecting higher beta-chain transcript abundance. In the raw uncorrected reads, each unique combination of TCR and UMI appeared more than ten times on average. In non-small cell lung cancer, the study made a quantitative comparison of TCR alpha and beta repertoires among multiple tumor regions, matched nontumor lung and blood. TCR repertoire features were related to nonsynonymous mutation counts determined by whole-exome sequencing of tumor tissue. At surgery, some 220 tumor regions, roughly 62 matched nontumor lung samples and some 54 PBMC samples were TCR-sequenced for both alpha and beta chains. What the work shows at the level of the full study, not this receptor alone: Ubiquitous expanded tumor TCRs were found in blood more often at tumor resection than at routine follow-up. Additional single-cell paired TCR alpha and beta sequencing was considered necessary to confirm, at a functional level, the hypothesis that regional TCRs recognize regional mutations.

The method behind the library was 5' RACE. Instrument on record: NextSeq 500. In the TCR library protocol, a unique molecular identifier was attached to each TCR cDNA molecule so that PCR and sequencing errors could be corrected. The paper's processing steps were these. Decombinator tools were used for TCR identification, UMI-based error correction and CDR3 extraction. TCRs above a frequency of 2 per 1,000, corresponding to the top 1% of the tumor frequency distribution, were defined as expanded. Rényi diversity was computed with the R vegan package after subsampling each repertoire 100 times to 5,000 TCRs. CDR3 similarity networks were built from amino acid triplet string-kernel similarity, connecting CDR3s with pairwise similarity above 0.82. TCRdb itself trimmed the public reads at Q25 with fastp, ran MiXCR and retained productive beta chains. CDR3 protein sequences are deduplicated, and each keeps its most common genes and DNA. The V and J calls come from TCRdb's annotation, not from the publication. This sample gives under 40,000 distinct CDR3 sequences in total; approximately 6.3% of them show up just once. Of the sample, around a tenth is held by the ten largest clones.

Material: PBMCs, obtained at surgery. The sequence derives from a male donor with early-stage non-small cell lung cancer. Here the chain combines TRBV5-4 and TRBJ1-2; TRBD1 lines up with 8 middle nucleotides. The DNA is TGTGCCAGCAGCTTGACCCGGACAGGGTCGGATGGCTACACCTTC. Translation gives CASSLTRTGSDGYTF.